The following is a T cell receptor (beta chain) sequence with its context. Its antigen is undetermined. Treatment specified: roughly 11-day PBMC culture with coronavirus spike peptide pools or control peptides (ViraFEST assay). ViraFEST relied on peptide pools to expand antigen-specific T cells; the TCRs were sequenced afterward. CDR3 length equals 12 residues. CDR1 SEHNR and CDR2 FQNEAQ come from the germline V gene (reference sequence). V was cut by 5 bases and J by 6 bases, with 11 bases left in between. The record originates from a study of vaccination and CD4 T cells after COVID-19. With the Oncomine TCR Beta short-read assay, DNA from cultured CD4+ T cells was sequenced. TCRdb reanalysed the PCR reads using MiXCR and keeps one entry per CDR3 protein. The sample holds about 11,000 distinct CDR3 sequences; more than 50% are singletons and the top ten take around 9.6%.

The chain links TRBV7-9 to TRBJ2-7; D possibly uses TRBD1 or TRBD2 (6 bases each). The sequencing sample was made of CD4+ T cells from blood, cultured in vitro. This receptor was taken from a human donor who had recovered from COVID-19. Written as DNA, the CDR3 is TGTGCCAGCAGCCGGGGGACACTCGAGCAGTACTTC. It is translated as CASSRGTLEQYF.